These T cell receptor beta chains were read from a single sample in a study of cytomegalovirus exposure and HLA in healthy donors. Sequenced by immunoSEQ multiplex PCR; TCRdb stores in-frame clones only, minus some. The sample contains some 85,000 clones, around 79% of which appear only once. The specimen sequenced was PBMCs. The receptors stem from a woman aged 40-49 years in good health and CMV-seropositive. Each CDR3 is given with its conserved first and last residue. D genes are given only for firm matches.

j_call d_call v_call cdr3_aa
TRBJ1-1 TRBD1 TRBV18 CASSLRGTGDTEAFF
TRBJ1-6 TRBD1 TRBV11-2 CASSLGQGKNSPLHF
TRBJ1-2 - TRBV2 CASSEREGEDGYTF
TRBJ2-1 - TRBV30 CAWTSGWFLFF
TRBJ2-7 TRBD2 TRBV25-1 CASSGTNRTSGRYEQYF
TRBJ2-7 TRBD1 TRBV6-5 CASSYSPGQGYEQYF
TRBJ2-1 TRBD2 TRBV27 CASSLFWTSGEGYNEQFF
TRBJ2-7 TRBD2 TRBV4-3 CASSQDRASGRPNF
TRBJ2-7 TRBD1 TRBV6-1 CASSGGQGHYEQYF
TRBJ2-3 - TRBV18 CASSLQKRETFYTQYF